Reported below is one T cell receptor (beta chain). Its matching antigen is unknown. This sample stems from a study of post-analysis software for immune sequencing data. The wider study: Some patients lacked subtype; others had relapsing-remitting, secondary progressive or progressive-relapsing disease.

The germline V gene has CDR1 MNHNY and CDR2 SVGAGI (reference sequence). V shed 5 bases, J shed 4 bases, and the junction held 4 bases outside the gene matches. The CDR3 consists of 13 residues. TCR beta cDNA libraries had unique molecular identifiers. T cells numbering about 0.85 to 10 million gave rise to around 460,000 cDNA molecules. TCRdb fed the PCR reads into MiXCR, producing one record per CDR3 protein. The sample carries about 820,000 distinct CDR3 sequences, roughly 50% recorded once. General study findings and limits: Compared against controls, patients with multiple sclerosis displayed significantly lower normalized Chao1 diversity. Patients had higher frequencies than controls of a handful of TRBV segments, including TRBV5-6, TRBV5-1 and TRBV20-1. By F measure, samples from a shared preparation batch strongly co-clustered.

What was sequenced was blood. The chain uses TRBV6-6 and TRBJ2-5; 7 positions match TRBD1. This TCR was recovered from a girl aged 10-17 years with multiple sclerosis. The CDR3 spells CASSNRGGETQYF. The DNA for the CDR3 is TGTGCCAGCAGTAACAGGGGCGGAGAGACCCAGTACTTC.